Sequencing of this TCR beta chain was carried out in a study of CD8+ T cells in alopecia areata. The treatment was: oral pan-JAK inhibitor, 5-10 mg twice daily. Following RNA extraction, reverse transcription yielded cDNA that acted as the sequencing template. Libraries were prepared by immunoSEQ multiplex PCR; TCRdb keeps only in-frame clonotypes and omits some of them. The sample has 150,000 to 200,000 clones; 50% to 65% are singletons. The CDR3 is 15 residues long. Germline V gene sequence: CDR1 SGDLS, CDR2 YYNGEE. The V end lost 1 base, the J end lost 2 bases, and 13 bases lay between the germline ends.

The clonotype comes from a human donor with alopecia areata. The sample consisted of CD4+ T cells sorted from blood, taken at week 24, from a patient treated with tofacitinib. The chain is built from TRBV9 and TRBJ2-7, with D unresolved. The CDR3 reads CASSVSPGPAYEQYF. Here the CDR3 DNA reads TGTGCCAGCAGCGTAAGCCCTGGCCCCGCCTACGAGCAGTACTTC.